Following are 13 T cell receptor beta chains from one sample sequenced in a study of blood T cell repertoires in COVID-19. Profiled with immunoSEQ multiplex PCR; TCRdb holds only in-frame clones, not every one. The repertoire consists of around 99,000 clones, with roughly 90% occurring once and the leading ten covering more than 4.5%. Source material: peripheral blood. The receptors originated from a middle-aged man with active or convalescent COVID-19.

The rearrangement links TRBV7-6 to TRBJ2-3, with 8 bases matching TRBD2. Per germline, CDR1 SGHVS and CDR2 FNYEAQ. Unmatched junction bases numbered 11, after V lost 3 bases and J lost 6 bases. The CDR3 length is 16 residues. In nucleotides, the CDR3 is TGTGCCAGCAGCTTTATCCGGGCGGGGGGTGGCGATACGCAGTATTTT. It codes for CASSFIRAGGGDTQYF.

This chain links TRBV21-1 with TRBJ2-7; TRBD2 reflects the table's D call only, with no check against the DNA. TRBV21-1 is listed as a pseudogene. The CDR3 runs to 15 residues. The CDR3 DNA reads TGTGCCAGCAGCAAAGTTCCGAGCGAGGCCTACGAGCAGTACTTC. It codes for CASSKVPSEAYEQYF.

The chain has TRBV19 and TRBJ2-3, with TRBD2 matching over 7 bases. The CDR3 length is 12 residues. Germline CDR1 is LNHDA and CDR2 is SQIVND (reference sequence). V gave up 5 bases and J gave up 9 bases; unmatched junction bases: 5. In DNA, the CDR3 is TGTGCCAGTAGTCCTCAAGCGGGGACGCAGTATTTT. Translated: CASSPQAGTQYF. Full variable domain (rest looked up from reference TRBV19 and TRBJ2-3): DGGITQSPKYLFRKEGQNVTLSCEQNLNHDAMYWYRQDPGQGLRLIYYSQIVNDFQKGDIAEGYSVSREKKESFPLTVTSAQKNPTAFYLCASSPQAGTQYFGPGTRLTVL.

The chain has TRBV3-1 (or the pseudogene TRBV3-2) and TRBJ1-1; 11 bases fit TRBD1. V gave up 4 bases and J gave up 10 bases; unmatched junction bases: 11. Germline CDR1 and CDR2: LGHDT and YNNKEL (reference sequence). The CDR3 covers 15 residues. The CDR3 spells CASSLGPDRGRRAFF. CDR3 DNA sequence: TGTGCCAGCAGCCTGGGGCCGGACAGGGGGCGGCGAGCTTTCTTT.

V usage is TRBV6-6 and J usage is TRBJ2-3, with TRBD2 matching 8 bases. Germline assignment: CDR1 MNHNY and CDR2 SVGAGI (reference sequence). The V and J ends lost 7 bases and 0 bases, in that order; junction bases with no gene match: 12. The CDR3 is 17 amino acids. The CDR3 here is CASTRRGGMTSTDTQYF. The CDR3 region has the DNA TGTGCCAGCACTCGACGGGGGGGGATGACAAGCACAGATACGCAGTATTTT.

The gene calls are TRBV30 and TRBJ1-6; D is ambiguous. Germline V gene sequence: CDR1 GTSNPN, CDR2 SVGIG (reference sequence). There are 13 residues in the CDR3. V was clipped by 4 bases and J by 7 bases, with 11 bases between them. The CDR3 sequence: CAWTRLPNSPLHF. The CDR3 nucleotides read TGTGCCTGGACCAGGCTGCCCAATTCACCCCTCCACTTT.

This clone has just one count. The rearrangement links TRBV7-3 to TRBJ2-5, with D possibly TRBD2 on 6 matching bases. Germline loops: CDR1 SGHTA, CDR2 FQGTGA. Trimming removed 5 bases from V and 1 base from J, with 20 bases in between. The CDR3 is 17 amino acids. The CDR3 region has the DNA TGTGCCAGCAGCCGGCGCTCCGGGACTCCCATCCAAGAGACCCAGTACTTC. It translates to CASSRRSGTPIQETQYF.

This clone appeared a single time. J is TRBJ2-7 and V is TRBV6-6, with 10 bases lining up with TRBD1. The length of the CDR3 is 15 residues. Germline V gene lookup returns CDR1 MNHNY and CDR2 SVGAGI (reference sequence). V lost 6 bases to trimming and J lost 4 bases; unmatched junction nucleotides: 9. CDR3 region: CASSQWDRGSYEQYF. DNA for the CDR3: TGTGCCAGCAGCCAGTGGGACAGGGGATCTTACGAGCAGTACTTC.

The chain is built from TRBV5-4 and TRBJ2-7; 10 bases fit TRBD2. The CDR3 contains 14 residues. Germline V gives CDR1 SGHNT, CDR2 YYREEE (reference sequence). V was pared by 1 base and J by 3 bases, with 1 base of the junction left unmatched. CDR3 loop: CASSLLAGDYEQYF. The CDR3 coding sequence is TGTGCCAGCAGCTTGCTAGCGGGAGACTACGAGCAGTACTTC.

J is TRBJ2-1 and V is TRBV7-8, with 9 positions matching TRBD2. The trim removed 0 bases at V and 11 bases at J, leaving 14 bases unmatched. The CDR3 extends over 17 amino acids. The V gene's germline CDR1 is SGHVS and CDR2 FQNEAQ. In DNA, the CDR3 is TGTGCCAGCAGCTTAGCGGGTGGATTCCCTAGCGGGATACAGCAGTTCTTC. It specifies CASSLAGGFPSGIQQFF.

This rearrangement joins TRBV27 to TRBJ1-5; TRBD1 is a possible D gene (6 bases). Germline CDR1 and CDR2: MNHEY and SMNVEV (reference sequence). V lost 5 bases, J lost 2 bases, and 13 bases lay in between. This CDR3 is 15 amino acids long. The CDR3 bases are TGTGCCAGCAGTCCGGGACCAGGGGGCAATCAGCCCCAGCATTTT. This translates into CASSPGPGGNQPQHF.

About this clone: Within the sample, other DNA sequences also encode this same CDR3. The CDR3 nucleotides read TGTGCCAGCAGCGTAGGAGGTAACTATGGCTACACCTTC. It codes for CASSVGGNYGYTF. The V gene is TRBV9, the J gene TRBJ1-2; no clear D gene. The germline CDR1 and CDR2 sequences are SGDLS and YYNGEE. V gave up 0 bases and J gave up 1 base, with 4 bases separating them. This CDR3 region has 13 residues.

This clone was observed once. DNA for the CDR3: TGTGCCAGCAGCCGCTTCGGACTAGCGGGAGGAGAGACCCAGTACTTC. Encoded protein: CASSRFGLAGGETQYF. The chain carries TRBV7-2 and TRBJ2-5; 14 bases are shared with TRBD2. Germline V lookup: CDR1 SGHTA, CDR2 FQGNSA. CDR3 size: 16 residues. V trimming: 5 bases; J trimming: 4 bases; junction bases outside the gene matches: 6.